The 2 T cell receptor beta chains listed next were all sequenced from one sample in a study of cytomegalovirus exposure and HLA in healthy donors. With 60 Vbeta and 13 Jbeta primers, the PCR was carried out. TCRdb keeps only in-frame clones here, not all; method: immunoSEQ multiplex PCR. The table lists about 98,000 clones, more than 60% of them singletons. The sequencing input was PBMCs. All receptors come from a man between 45 and 60 years old in good health and CMV-seronegative.

The chain carries TRBV15 and TRBJ1-1; 8 bases fit TRBD1. Trimming removed 6 bases from V and 10 bases from J; junction bases left unmatched: 4. CDR3 size: 11 residues. The V gene's germline CDR1 is LNHNV and CDR2 YYDKDF (reference sequence). The CDR3 region has the DNA TGTGCCACCAGGTCCGGACAGGGAGCTTTCTTT. It encodes CATRSGQGAFF.

The chain links TRBV28 to TRBJ2-7; 10 nucleotides agree with TRBD1. The CDR3 is 15 residues long. Germline CDR1 MDHEN, CDR2 SYDVKM. J was trimmed by 2 bases and V by 5 bases; bases with no gene match: 6. The DNA for the CDR3 is TGTGCCAGCAGTCCTCCGGGACAGGGGACCTACGAGCAGTACTTC. Protein sequence: CASSPPGQGTYEQYF. The variable domain in full, with the rest retrieved from reference TRBV28 and TRBJ2-7, is DVKVTQSSRYLVKRTGEKVFLECVQDMDHENMFWYRQDPGLGLRLIYFSYDVKMKEKGDIPEGYSVSREKKERFSLILESASTNQTSMYLCASSPPGQGTYEQYFGPGTRLTVT.